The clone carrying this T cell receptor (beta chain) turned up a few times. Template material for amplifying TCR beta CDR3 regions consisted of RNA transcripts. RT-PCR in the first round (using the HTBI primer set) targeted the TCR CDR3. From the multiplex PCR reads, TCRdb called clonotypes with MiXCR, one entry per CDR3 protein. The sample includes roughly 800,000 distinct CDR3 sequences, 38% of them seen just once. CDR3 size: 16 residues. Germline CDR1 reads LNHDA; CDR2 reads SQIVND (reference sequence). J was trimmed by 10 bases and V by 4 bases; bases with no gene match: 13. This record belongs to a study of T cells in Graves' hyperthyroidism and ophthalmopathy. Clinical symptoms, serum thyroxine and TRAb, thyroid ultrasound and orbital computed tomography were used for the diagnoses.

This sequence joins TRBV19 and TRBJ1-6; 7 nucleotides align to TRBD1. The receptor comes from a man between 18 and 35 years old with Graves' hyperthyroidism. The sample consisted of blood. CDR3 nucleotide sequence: TGTGCCAGTAGTACCCTACAGGGGTCCGAAAGATCACCCCTCCACTTT. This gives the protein CASSTLQGSERSPLHF.